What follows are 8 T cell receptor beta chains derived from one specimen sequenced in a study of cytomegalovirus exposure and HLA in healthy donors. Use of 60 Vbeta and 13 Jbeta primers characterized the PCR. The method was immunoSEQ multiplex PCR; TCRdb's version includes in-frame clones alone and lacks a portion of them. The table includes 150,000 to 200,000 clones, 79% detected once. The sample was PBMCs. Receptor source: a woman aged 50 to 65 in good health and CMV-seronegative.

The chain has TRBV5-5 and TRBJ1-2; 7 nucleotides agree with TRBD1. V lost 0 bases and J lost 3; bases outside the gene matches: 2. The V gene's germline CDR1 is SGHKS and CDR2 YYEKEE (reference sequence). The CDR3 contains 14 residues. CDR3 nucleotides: TGTGCCAGCAGCTTGGGACAGGGCGACTATGGCTACACCTTC. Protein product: CASSLGQGDYGYTF.

The CDR3 DNA sequence: TGTGCCAGCAATAGGGGGGGATCCTACAATGAGCAGTTCTTC. It is translated as CASNRGGSYNEQFF. This chain connects TRBV13 to TRBJ2-1; perhaps TRBD2 as D (7 bases). The germline gives CDR1 PRHDT, CDR2 FYEKMQ (reference sequence). This CDR3 comprises 14 residues. V shed 7 bases and J shed 1 base, with 11 bases lying between them.

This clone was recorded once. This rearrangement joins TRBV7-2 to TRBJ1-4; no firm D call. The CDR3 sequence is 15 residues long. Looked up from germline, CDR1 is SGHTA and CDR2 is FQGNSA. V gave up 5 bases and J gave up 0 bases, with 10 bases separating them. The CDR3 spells CASSKQSATNEKLFF. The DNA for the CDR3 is TGTGCCAGCAGCAAACAGAGTGCAACTAATGAAAAACTGTTTTTT.

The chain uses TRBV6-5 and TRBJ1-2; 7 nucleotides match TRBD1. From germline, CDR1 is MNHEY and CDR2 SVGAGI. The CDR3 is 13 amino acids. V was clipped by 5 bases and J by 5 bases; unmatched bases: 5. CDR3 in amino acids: CASSRRQGYGYTF. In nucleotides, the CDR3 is TGTGCCAGCAGTAGGCGACAGGGTTATGGCTACACCTTC.

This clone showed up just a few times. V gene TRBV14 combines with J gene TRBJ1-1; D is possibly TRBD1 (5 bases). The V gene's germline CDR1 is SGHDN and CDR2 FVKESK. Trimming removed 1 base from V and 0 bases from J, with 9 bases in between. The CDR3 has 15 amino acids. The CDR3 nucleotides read TGTGCCAGCAGCCAAGGGCTCAGGGTGAACACTGAAGCTTTCTTT. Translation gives CASSQGLRVNTEAFF.

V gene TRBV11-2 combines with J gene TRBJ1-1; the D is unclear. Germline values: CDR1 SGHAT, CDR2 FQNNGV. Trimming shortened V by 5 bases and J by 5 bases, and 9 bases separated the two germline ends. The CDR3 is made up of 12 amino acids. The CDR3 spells CASSPMRTEAFF. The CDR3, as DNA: TGTGCCAGCAGCCCAATGCGGACTGAAGCTTTCTTT. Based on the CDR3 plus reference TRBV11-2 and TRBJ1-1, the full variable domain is EAGVAQSPRYKIIEKRQSVAFWCNPISGHATLYWYQQILGQGPKLLIQFQNNGVVDDSQLPKDRFSAERLKGVDSTLKIQPAKLEDSAVYLCASSPMRTEAFFGQGTRLTVV.

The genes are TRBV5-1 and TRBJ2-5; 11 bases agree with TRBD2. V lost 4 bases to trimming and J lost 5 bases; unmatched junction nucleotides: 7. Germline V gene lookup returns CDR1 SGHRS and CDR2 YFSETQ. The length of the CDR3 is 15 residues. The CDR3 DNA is TGCGCCAGCAGCGTAACTAGCGGGGGTGGGGAGACCCAGTACTTC. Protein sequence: CASSVTSGGGETQYF.

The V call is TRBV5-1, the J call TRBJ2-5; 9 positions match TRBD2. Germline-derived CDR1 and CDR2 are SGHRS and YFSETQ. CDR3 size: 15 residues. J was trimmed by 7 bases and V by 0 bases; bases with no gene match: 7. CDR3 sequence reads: CASSLVSSGDGTQYF. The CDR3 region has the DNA TGCGCCAGCAGCTTGGTGTCTAGCGGGGATGGGACCCAGTACTTC.